The entry that follows covers one T cell receptor (beta chain) sequence. This record belongs to a study of blood T cell repertoires in COVID-19. V shed 5 bases and J 5 bases; nucleotides not matched to a gene: 7. There are 14 residues in the CDR3. The germline gives CDR1 LNHDA, CDR2 SQIVND (reference sequence). As processed by the authors: For nucleated cells, counts were estimated from reference gene primer amplification. Clones were read by immunoSEQ multiplex PCR, and TCRdb kept only the in-frame ones, dropping some. V and J calls and clone size are those listed in that table; D and trimming were worked out from the DNA. The table shows some 250,000 clones, with 86% occurring only once.

The rearrangement joins TRBV19 to TRBJ1-1, with 8 bases fitting TRBD1. The TCR was taken from an elderly man with acute or convalescent COVID-19. The sequencing sample was made of peripheral blood. The CDR3 reads CASSLTGGRTEAFF. The CDR3 nucleotides read TGTGCCAGTAGTCTTACAGGGGGGAGGACTGAAGCTTTCTTT.